What follows are 3 T cell receptor beta chains derived from one specimen sequenced in a study of molecular identifiers for immune sequencing clone quantification (dated by TCRdb to the late 2010s). Library generation was performed with PCR. The reads were generated on a NextSeq 500. The public reads were reprocessed in TCRdb via fastp at Q25 and MiXCR, keeping in-frame beta chains. Merged by CDR3 protein, the rows form single entries marked with the most common genes and DNA. Here the sample has approximately 630,000 distinct CDR3 sequences; over 25% occur a single time. The ten most abundant clones make up 0.78% of the sample. Sequenced: naive CD8+ T cells from blood, with Jurkat cell RNA spiked in. Explained via the paper, the cell subset or site label denotes: FACS-sorted CD8+CD4-CCR7+CD45RA+ naive T cells. These receptor sequences come from a human donor in good health. Some libraries in this study had Jurkat cell RNA spiked in.

This chain uses TRBV9 with TRBJ2-7, with 12 bases fitting TRBD1. V lost 5 bases and J lost 2; bases outside the gene matches: 5. Germline V gene sequence: CDR1 SGDLS, CDR2 YYNGEE. This CDR3 has 15 amino acids. The CDR3 region has the DNA TGTGCCAGCAGTGACGGGACAGGGGGCCCCTACGAGCAGTACTTC. Its protein product is CASSDGTGGPYEQYF.

The chain employs TRBV13 and TRBJ2-3, with 8 bases aligning to TRBD2. The CDR3 has 16 residues. The junction had 11 bases not matched to a gene; V was cut back by 5 bases and J by 4 bases. CDR1 PRHDT and CDR2 FYEKMQ come from the germline V gene (reference sequence). The CDR3 DNA sequence: TGTGCCAGCAGCCCGCCGGCGGGAGGAGTCCCAGATACGCAGTATTTT. Protein sequence: CASSPPAGGVPDTQYF.

The gene calls are TRBV19 and TRBJ2-1; the D is unclear. Looked up from germline, CDR1 is LNHDA and CDR2 is SQIVND (reference sequence). Trimming pared 10 bases from V and 8 bases from J, leaving 15 bases between. The CDR3 contains 12 residues. Written as DNA, the CDR3 is TGTGCCATTGGACCGGGCCCTGATGAGCAGTTCTTC. Its translation: CAIGPGPDEQFF.